One T cell receptor (beta chain) is described in this entry. Its target is unknown. This specimen comes from a study of cytomegalovirus exposure and HLA in healthy donors. The PCR used 60 Vbeta and 13 Jbeta primers. Sequencing was performed with immunoSEQ multiplex PCR; in TCRdb, only in-frame clones are kept and a portion is missing. The sample shows more than 150,000 clones, less than 90% of them seen only once. Study outcomes and limitations: In a later analysis, HLA-associated TCR beta chains were more clonally expanded than equally common others.

V was pared by 3 bases and J by 7 bases, with 16 bases between. From germline, CDR1 is SGHRS and CDR2 YFSETQ. The CDR3 length is 15 residues. The clonotype originates from a girl aged 10 to 17 in good health and CMV-seropositive. Material: PBMCs. This chain connects TRBV5-1 to TRBJ1-4, with D possibly being TRBD1 (5 bases). The CDR3 nucleotides read TGCGCCAGCAGCTCATGGAAGGGCGGGGGTGAAAAACTGTTTTTT. Protein: CASSSWKGGGEKLFF.